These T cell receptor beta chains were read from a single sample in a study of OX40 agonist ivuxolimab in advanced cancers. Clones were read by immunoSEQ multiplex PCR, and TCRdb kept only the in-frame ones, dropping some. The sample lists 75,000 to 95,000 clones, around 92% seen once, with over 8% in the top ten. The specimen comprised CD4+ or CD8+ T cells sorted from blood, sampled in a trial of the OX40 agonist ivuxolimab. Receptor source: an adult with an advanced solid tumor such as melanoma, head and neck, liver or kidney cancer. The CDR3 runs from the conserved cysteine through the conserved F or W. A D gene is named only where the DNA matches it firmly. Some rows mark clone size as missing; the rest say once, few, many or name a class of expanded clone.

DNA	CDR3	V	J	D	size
TGTGCCAGCAGCTTAGATCTTTACGGGACCCTTGACAATGAGCAGTTCTTC	CASSLDLYGTLDNEQFF	TRBV11-2	TRBJ2-1	.	once
TGTGCCAGCAGTTTATCATTCTCCGCTGACTCTGGAAACACCATATATTTT	CASSLSFSADSGNTIYF	TRBV27	TRBJ1-3	.	once
TGCGCCAGCAGCAAGGGGGCGCGGGGGAACATTCAGTACTTC	CASSKGARGNIQYF	TRBV5-1	TRBJ2-4	.	.
TGTGCCAGCAGATTCGGGACAGCCTCCTTTTTCTATAATTCACCCCTCCACTTT	CASRFGTASFFYNSPLHF	TRBV28	TRBJ1-6	TRBD1	.
TGCGCCAGCAGTCCCGGGACAGGGGTCGAGCAGTACTTC	CASSPGTGVEQYF	TRBV5-1	TRBJ2-7	TRBD1	.
TGTGCCAGGGGGACAGGGCGCTCCTACGAGCAGTACTTC	CARGTGRSYEQYF	TRBV2	TRBJ2-7	TRBD1	.
TGTGCCAGCAGCTTGACGGAAGGGAGCTCCTATAATTCACCCCTCCACTTT	CASSLTEGSSYNSPLHF	TRBV7-6	TRBJ1-6	.	.
TGCGCCAGCAGCTGGGAAAGGCCCGGTTTAATCGGGGAGCTGTTTTTT	CASSWERPGLIGELFF	TRBV5-1	TRBJ2-2	.	.
TGCAGCGTGGGGGGCGGGAGTGAGACCCAGTACTTC	CSVGGGSETQYF	TRBV29-1	TRBJ2-5	.	.
TGTGCCAGCAGCTTGGCTGGGACCCAAGAGACCCAGTACTTC	CASSLAGTQETQYF	TRBV5-4	TRBJ2-5	.	.
TGTGCCAGCTCAACGGGACAGGGTACGGAGGCCCAGCATTTT	CASSTGQGTEAQHF	TRBV18	TRBJ1-5	TRBD1	.
TGCGCCAGCAGCCTTTCGGGACTAGCGGGCTACGAGCAGTACTTC	CASSLSGLAGYEQYF	TRBV5-1	TRBJ2-7	TRBD2	.
TGTGCCAGCAGTGAAAGTCCAGCCAACAATGAGCAGTTCTTC	CASSESPANNEQFF	TRBV6-1	TRBJ2-1	.	.
TGTGCCAGCAGCTCAAACTATTCACCCCTCCACTTT	CASSSNYSPLHF	TRBV27	TRBJ1-6	.	once
TGTGCCAGCAGTTTTTACGAGCAGTACTTC	CASSFYEQYF	TRBV6-1	TRBJ2-7	.	.
TGCAGCGTTGATCGCCGTAGCACAGATACGCAGTATTTT	CSVDRRSTDTQYF	TRBV29-1	TRBJ2-3	.	.
TGTGCCAGCAGCTTAGCAACAGGGACCTCCTACGAGCAGTACTTC	CASSLATGTSYEQYF	TRBV7-8	TRBJ2-7	.	.
TGCGCCAGCAGCCAAGACGTCGTCAGGGGTCGGTGGGCTTTCTTT	CASSQDVVRGRWAFF	TRBV4-1	TRBJ1-1	.	.
TGCGCCAGCAGCTTGGAACAGTTTAACTATGGCTACACCTTC	CASSLEQFNYGYTF	TRBV5-1	TRBJ1-2	.	.
TGTGCCAGCAGCTTTCAGGGGGCCGGGGAGCTGTTTTTT	CASSFQGAGELFF	TRBV5-6	TRBJ2-2	TRBD1	.
TGTGCCAGCAGCCCTCAGACAGGGGGCGCTTCCCAGTTCTTC	CASSPQTGGASQFF	TRBV7-9	TRBJ2-1	TRBD1	.
TGTGCCAGCAACAACCGGGACAGGGGCACAGATACGCAGTATTTT	CASNNRDRGTDTQYF	TRBV2	TRBJ2-3	TRBD1	.
TGCGCCAGCAGCTTGAGGTTAGCGGGCCTCTACGAGCAGTACTTC	CASSLRLAGLYEQYF	TRBV5-1	TRBJ2-7	TRBD2	.
TGTGCCAGCAGTCCGGGGATCCTCTCCTACGAGCAGTACTTC	CASSPGILSYEQYF	TRBV9	TRBJ2-7	.	.
TGTGCCAGCAGCCCCCGCGGGGGTAATCGGGAGCTGTTTTTT	CASSPRGGNRELFF	TRBV7-8	TRBJ2-2	TRBD2	.
TGTGCCAGCAGCAGGCCAGGGGGCTTCGCCACTGAAGCTTTCTTT	CASSRPGGFATEAFF	TRBV21-1	TRBJ1-1	.	.
TGCGCCAGCAGTGCTCAGTGGGAGCGTGGCTACACCTTC	CASSAQWERGYTF	TRBV10-1	TRBJ1-2	.	.
TGCGCCAGCAGCCAAGAGAGGGAGGGGTATGGCTACACCTTC	CASSQEREGYGYTF	TRBV4-1	TRBJ1-2	.	few
TGCGCCAGCAGCTTGTCCTGGCAGGATGGCTACACCTTC	CASSLSWQDGYTF	TRBV5-1	TRBJ1-2	.	.
TGTGCCAGCTCACTGGGTAATGAGCAGTTCTTC	CASSLGNEQFF	TRBV18	TRBJ2-1	.	.
TGTGCCAGCAGCCCCCGAGGGGGACTAGGTTCGGGCGAGCAGTACTTC	CASSPRGGLGSGEQYF	TRBV9	TRBJ2-7	TRBD2	.
TGTGCCAGCAGTGTACGAGACGGACGTAACTATGGCTACACCTTC	CASSVRDGRNYGYTF	TRBV6-1	TRBJ1-2	.	once
TGTGCCAGCAGCCCGACAGGGAGGAACATTCAGTACTTC	CASSPTGRNIQYF	TRBV7-9	TRBJ2-4	.	.
TGTGCCAGTAGCCCTCGGACTGCTGCTGGAAACACCATATATTTT	CASSPRTAAGNTIYF	TRBV19	TRBJ1-3	.	.
TGTGCCAGCAGCGCCGGACAGGGAGTCACTGAAGCTTTCTTT	CASSAGQGVTEAFF	TRBV11-1	TRBJ1-1	TRBD1	.
TGTGCCAGCAGCGACGTATATGGCTACACCTTC	CASSDVYGYTF	TRBV28	TRBJ1-2	.	.
TGTGCCAGCAGCGTAGAGCCGGGACAGGGGTACACTGAAGCTTTCTTT	CASSVEPGQGYTEAFF	TRBV9	TRBJ1-1	TRBD1	once
TGTGCCAGCTCACTGACTAGCGGAACAGATACGCAGTATTTT	CASSLTSGTDTQYF	TRBV18	TRBJ2-3	TRBD2	.
TGCGCCAGCAGCTTGAACGCGGGAGGGCCCAGGTACGAGCAGTACTTC	CASSLNAGGPRYEQYF	TRBV5-1	TRBJ2-7	TRBD2	.
TGCGCCAGCAGCCCCTATGCGGAGGGGACAGATACGCAGTATTTT	CASSPYAEGTDTQYF	TRBV5-1	TRBJ2-3	.	.
TGTGCCAGCTCACCACAATCCGGTTCCTACGAGCAGTACTTC	CASSPQSGSYEQYF	TRBV18	TRBJ2-7	.	once
TGCGCCAGCAGCTTGTTAGACGGGAGGAACACTGAAGCTTTCTTT	CASSLLDGRNTEAFF	TRBV5-1	TRBJ1-1	.	once
TGTGCCAGCAGCCAAAGGTTAGGGATCTCCTACGAGCAGTACTTC	CASSQRLGISYEQYF	TRBV14	TRBJ2-7	.	few
TGTGCCAGCAGCTTAGAAGTGGCCTACGAGCAGTACTTC	CASSLEVAYEQYF	TRBV7-2	TRBJ2-7	.	.
TGTGCCAGCAGCGGTATAGCGGGAGAAGAGACCCAGTACTTC	CASSGIAGEETQYF	TRBV7-9	TRBJ2-5	TRBD2	.
TGTGCCAGCAGCTTCGACAGGGGGCGGGAAAATGAGCAGTTCTTC	CASSFDRGRENEQFF	TRBV7-3	TRBJ2-1	TRBD1	.